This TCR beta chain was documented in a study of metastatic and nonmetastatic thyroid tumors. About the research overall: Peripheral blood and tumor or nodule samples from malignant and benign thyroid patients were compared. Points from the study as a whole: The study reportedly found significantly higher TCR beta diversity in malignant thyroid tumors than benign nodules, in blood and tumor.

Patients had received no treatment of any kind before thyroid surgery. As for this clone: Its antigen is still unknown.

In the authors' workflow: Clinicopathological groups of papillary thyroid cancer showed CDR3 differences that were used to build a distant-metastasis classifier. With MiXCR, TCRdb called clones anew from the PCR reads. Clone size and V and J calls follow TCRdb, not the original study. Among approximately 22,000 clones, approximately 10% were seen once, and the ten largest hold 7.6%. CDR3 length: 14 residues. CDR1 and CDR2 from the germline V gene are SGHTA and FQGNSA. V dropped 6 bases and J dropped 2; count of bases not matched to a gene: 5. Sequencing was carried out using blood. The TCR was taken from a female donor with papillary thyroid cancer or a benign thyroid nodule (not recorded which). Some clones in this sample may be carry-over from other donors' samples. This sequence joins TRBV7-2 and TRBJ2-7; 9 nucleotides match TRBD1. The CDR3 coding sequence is TGTGCCAGCAGGAGGGACAGGGCTACCTACGAGCAGTACTTC. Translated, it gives CASRRDRATYEQYF.